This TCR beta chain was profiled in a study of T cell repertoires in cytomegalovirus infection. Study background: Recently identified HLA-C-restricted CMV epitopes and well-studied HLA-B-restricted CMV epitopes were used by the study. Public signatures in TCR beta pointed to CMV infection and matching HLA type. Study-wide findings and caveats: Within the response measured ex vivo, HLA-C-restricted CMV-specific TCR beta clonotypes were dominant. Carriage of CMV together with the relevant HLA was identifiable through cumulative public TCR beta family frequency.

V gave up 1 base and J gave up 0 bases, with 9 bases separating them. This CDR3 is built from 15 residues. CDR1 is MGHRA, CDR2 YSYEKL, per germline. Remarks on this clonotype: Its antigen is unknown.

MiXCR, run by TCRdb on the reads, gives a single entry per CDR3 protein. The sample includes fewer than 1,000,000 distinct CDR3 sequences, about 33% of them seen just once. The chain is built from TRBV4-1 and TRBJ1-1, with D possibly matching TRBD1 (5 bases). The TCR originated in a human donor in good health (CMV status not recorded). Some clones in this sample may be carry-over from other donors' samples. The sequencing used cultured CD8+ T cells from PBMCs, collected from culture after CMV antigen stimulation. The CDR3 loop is CASSQANRMNTEAFF. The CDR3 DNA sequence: TGCGCCAGCAGCCAAGCCAACAGGATGAACACTGAAGCTTTCTTT.